This T cell receptor (beta chain) was sequenced in a study of blood T cell repertoires in COVID-19. Libraries were prepared by immunoSEQ multiplex PCR; TCRdb keeps only in-frame clonotypes and omits some of them. The repertoire consists of 150,000 to 200,000 clones, with 80% to 85% occurring once and the leading ten covering about an eighth. The CDR3 sequence is 15 residues long. Germline-derived CDR1 and CDR2 are SGHDT and YYEEEE. V trimming: 0 bases; J trimming: 5 bases; junction bases outside the gene matches: 6. The specimen sequenced was peripheral blood. The chain is built from TRBV5-6 and TRBJ2-5; 8 bases are shared with TRBD2. The source of this sequence is a woman older than 75 with COVID-19, enrolled during active disease. The CDR3 nucleotides are TGTGCCAGCAGCTTGGGAGCGGGGGTATGGGAGACCCAGTACTTC. Encoded protein: CASSLGAGVWETQYF.